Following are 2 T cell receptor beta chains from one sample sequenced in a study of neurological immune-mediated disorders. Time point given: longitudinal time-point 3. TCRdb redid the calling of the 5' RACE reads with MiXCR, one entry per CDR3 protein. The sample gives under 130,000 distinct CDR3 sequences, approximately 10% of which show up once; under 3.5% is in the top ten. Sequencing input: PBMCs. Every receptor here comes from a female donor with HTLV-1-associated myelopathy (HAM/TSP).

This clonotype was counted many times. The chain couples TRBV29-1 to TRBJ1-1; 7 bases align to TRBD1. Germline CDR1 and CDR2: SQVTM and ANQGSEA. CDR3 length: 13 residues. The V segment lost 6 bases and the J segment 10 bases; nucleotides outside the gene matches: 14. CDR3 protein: CSVGGDSKRGAFF. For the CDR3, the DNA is TGCAGCGTAGGGGGGGACAGCAAACGTGGAGCTTTCTTT.

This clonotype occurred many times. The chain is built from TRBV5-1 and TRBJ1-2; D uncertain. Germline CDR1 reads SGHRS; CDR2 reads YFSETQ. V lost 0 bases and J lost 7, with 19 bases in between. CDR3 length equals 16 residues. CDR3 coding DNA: TGCGCCAGCAGCTTGGATTTCTGGACGACAAATTTTGGCTACACCTTC. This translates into CASSLDFWTTNFGYTF. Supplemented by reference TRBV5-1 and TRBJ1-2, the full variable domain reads KAGVTQTPRYLIKTRGQQVTLSCSPISGHRSVSWYQQTPGQGLQFLFEYFSETQRNKGNFPGRFSGRQFSNSRSEMNVSTLELGDSALYLCASSLDFWTTNFGYTFGSGTRLTVV.